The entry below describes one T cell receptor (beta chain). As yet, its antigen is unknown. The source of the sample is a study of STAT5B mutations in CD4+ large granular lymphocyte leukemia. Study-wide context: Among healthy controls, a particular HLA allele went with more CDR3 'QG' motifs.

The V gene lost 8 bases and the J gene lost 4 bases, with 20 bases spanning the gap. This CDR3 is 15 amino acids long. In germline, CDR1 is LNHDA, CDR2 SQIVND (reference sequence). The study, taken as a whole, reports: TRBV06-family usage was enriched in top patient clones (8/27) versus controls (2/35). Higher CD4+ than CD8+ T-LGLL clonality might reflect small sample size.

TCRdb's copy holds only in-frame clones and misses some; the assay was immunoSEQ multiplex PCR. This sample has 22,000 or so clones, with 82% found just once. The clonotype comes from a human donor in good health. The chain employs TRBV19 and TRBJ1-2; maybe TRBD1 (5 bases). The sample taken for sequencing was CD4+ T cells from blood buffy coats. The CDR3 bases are TGTGCCAGTGCGGGGGAGTGGGGTCCTAGCTATGGCTACACCTTC. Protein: CASAGEWGPSYGYTF.